The T cell receptor (beta chain) described here comes from a study of blood T cells in healthy people across ages. Study-wide results and caveats: Samples with more naive T cells showed higher observed beta diversity. A conclusive naive versus antigen-experienced comparison was prevented by the unsorted PBMCs. While age rose, TCR beta diversity per million T cells dropped in a roughly linear way. More naive CD4+ cells and higher diversity marked long-lived donors relative to aged donors.

About this clonotype itself: The target antigen is unknown.

Primed by a sample-barcoded 5' primer and a J-beta primer mix, a second PCR proceeded for roughly 7 to 11 cycles. TCRdb ran MiXCR on the 5' RACE reads and lists one entry per CDR3 protein. The sample has 700,000 to 900,000 distinct CDR3 sequences; about 53% are singletons. CDR3 length: 14 residues. Germline-derived CDR1 and CDR2 are SGHRS and YFSETQ. Deletions cut 3 bases from V and 2 bases from J, with 12 bases between. The sequenced sample was blood. The clonotype comes from an elderly man in good health. This rearrangement joins TRBV5-1 to TRBJ2-7; D is possibly TRBD1 or TRBD2 (5 bases each). In nucleotides, the CDR3 is TGCGCCAGCAGCTCCGGGACGCTCACCTACGAGCAGTACTTC. It specifies CASSSGTLTYEQYF.